This is a list of T cell receptor beta chains from one sample in a study of cytomegalovirus exposure and HLA in healthy donors. Profiling relied on immunoSEQ multiplex PCR, and the TCRdb table lists in-frame clones only, not all of them. The clone table shows around 190,000 clones, with the ten largest holding 0.75% to 1%. The sample comprised PBMCs. The receptors stem from a young woman in good health and CMV-seropositive. CDR3s include the opening cysteine and the closing phenylalanine or tryptophan. The D gene is left open where the match is weak.

j_call: TRBJ1-2; v_call: TRBV28; d_call: .; cdr3_aa: CASSFATSGYTF; cdr3_nt: TGTGCCAGCAGTTTTGCCACAAGTGGCTACACCTTC
j_call: TRBJ2-7; v_call: TRBV10-3; d_call: .; cdr3_aa: CAILGGTTYEQYF; cdr3_nt: TGTGCCATCTTGGGAGGCACCACCTACGAGCAGTACTTC
j_call: TRBJ2-1; v_call: TRBV7-2; d_call: TRBD2; cdr3_aa: CASSLVPGTSGSSYNEQFF; cdr3_nt: TGTGCCAGCAGCTTAGTCCCTGGGACTAGCGGGAGCTCCTACAATGAGCAGTTCTTC
j_call: TRBJ1-3; v_call: TRBV2; d_call: .; cdr3_aa: CASSEDSARDTIYF; cdr3_nt: TGTGCCAGCAGTGAGGACAGCGCGAGGGACACCATATATTTT
j_call: TRBJ1-1; v_call: TRBV7-2; d_call: .; cdr3_aa: CATGDGVNKAFF; cdr3_nt: TGTGCCACGGGGGATGGGGTCAACAAAGCTTTCTTT
j_call: TRBJ2-1; v_call: TRBV27; d_call: TRBD2; cdr3_aa: CASSLLLAGDNEQFF; cdr3_nt: TGTGCCAGCAGTTTACTGCTAGCGGGAGACAATGAGCAGTTCTTC
j_call: TRBJ1-1; v_call: TRBV29-1; d_call: .; cdr3_aa: CSVDIGSARTWAFF; cdr3_nt: TGCAGCGTTGATATCGGGTCAGCCCGGACTTGGGCTTTCTTT
j_call: TRBJ2-1; v_call: TRBV5-4; d_call: .; cdr3_aa: CASSLGASEQFF; cdr3_nt: TGTGCCAGCAGCTTGGGAGCGAGTGAGCAGTTCTTC
j_call: TRBJ1-1; v_call: TRBV5-6; d_call: .; cdr3_aa: CASSLVAGANTEAFF; cdr3_nt: TGTGCCAGCAGCTTGGTGGCAGGGGCAAACACTGAAGCTTTCTTT
j_call: TRBJ1-2; v_call: TRBV6-5; d_call: .; cdr3_aa: CASSYSRGIYGYTF; cdr3_nt: TGTGCCAGCAGTTACTCAAGGGGTATCTATGGCTACACCTTC
j_call: TRBJ2-5; v_call: TRBV30; d_call: .; cdr3_aa: CAWSRTAEWQYF; cdr3_nt: TGTGCCTGGAGTAGGACAGCAGAGTGGCAGTACTTC
j_call: TRBJ2-5; v_call: TRBV5-6; d_call: .; cdr3_aa: CASSSSGLQETQYF; cdr3_nt: TGTGCCAGCAGCTCTTCAGGGTTACAAGAGACCCAGTACTTC
j_call: TRBJ2-3; v_call: TRBV25-1; d_call: TRBD1; cdr3_aa: CASSDPRTGMGSDTQYF; cdr3_nt: TGTGCCAGCAGTGACCCGCGGACAGGGATGGGATCAGATACGCAGTATTTT
j_call: TRBJ2-7; v_call: TRBV6-5; d_call: TRBD1; cdr3_aa: CASSRQGGSYEQYF; cdr3_nt: TGTGCCAGCAGTCGACAGGGTGGATCCTACGAGCAGTACTTC
j_call: TRBJ1-3; v_call: TRBV6-5; d_call: TRBD1; cdr3_aa: CASSLTGNSGNTIYF; cdr3_nt: TGTGCCAGCAGCCTGACAGGGAACTCTGGAAACACCATATATTTT
j_call: TRBJ1-5; v_call: TRBV6-6; d_call: TRBD1; cdr3_aa: CASRSQGAGNQPQHF; cdr3_nt: TGTGCCAGCAGATCCCAGGGGGCTGGCAATCAGCCCCAGCATTTT
j_call: TRBJ1-2; v_call: TRBV6-5; d_call: .; cdr3_aa: CASSPGAPSYGYTF; cdr3_nt: TGTGCCAGTTCCCCGGGAGCCCCCTCCTATGGCTACACCTTC